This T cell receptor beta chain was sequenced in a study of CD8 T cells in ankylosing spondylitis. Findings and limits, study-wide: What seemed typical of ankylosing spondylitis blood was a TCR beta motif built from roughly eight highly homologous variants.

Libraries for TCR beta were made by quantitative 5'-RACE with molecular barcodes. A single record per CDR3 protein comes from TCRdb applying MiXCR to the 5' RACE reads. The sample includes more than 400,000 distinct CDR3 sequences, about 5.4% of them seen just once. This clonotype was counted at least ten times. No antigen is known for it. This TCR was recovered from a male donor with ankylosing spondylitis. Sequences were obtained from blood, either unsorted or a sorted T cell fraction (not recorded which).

This CDR3 reads CSARKAGGGNEQFF. CDR3 DNA: TGCAGTGCTAGAAAAGCGGGAGGGGGCAATGAGCAGTTCTTC. The chain links TRBV20-1 to TRBJ2-1; 10 nucleotides align to TRBD2. This CDR3 contains 14 residues. CDR1 and CDR2 (germline): DFQATT, SNEGSKA (reference sequence). With V trimmed by 2 bases and J by 6 bases, 4 bases remained unmatched.